The 9 T cell receptor beta chains below come from one sample, sequenced in a study of OX40 agonist ivuxolimab in advanced cancers. Only in-frame clones appear in the TCRdb table, and some are missing; sequencing was by immunoSEQ multiplex PCR. The data hold around 52,000 clones, with about 83% observed a single time. This sample comprised CD4+ or CD8+ T cells sorted from blood, obtained in a trial of the OX40 agonist ivuxolimab. These receptors all stem from an adult with an advanced solid tumor such as melanoma, head and neck, liver or kidney cancer.

The table lists this clone with a count of one. The chain couples TRBV6-5 to TRBJ2-1, with D unresolved. The CDR3 is 13 residues long. Germline V CDR1 and CDR2: MNHEY, SVGAGI. Deletions cut 7 bases from V and 6 bases from J, with 13 bases between. The chain's CDR3 is CASTKQGSNEQFF. In DNA, the CDR3 is TGTGCCAGCACCAAACAAGGGTCCAATGAGCAGTTCTTC.

Details on this clone: The sample contains more than one DNA sequence encoding this CDR3. V is TRBV7-2 and J is TRBJ1-3, with no clear D. CDR3 length: 12 residues. Trimming removed 0 bases at V and 3 bases at J, with 0 bases between. Germline V CDR1 and CDR2: SGHTA, FQGNSA. The chain's CDR3 is CASSLAGNTIYF. DNA of the CDR3: TGTGCCAGCAGCTTAGCTGGAAACACCATATATTTT. Combining the CDR3 with reference TRBV7-2 and TRBJ1-3 gives the whole variable domain GAGVSQSPSNKVTEKGKDVELRCDPISGHTALYWYRQSLGQGLEFLIYFQGNSAPDKSGLPSDRFSAERTGGSVSTLTIQRTQQEDSAVYLCASSLAGNTIYFGEGSWLTVV.

The chain employs TRBV29-1 and TRBJ1-2, with D unclear. The germline gives CDR1 SQVTM, CDR2 ANQGSEA. Deletions cut 6 bases from V and 1 base from J, with 12 bases between. This CDR3 has 13 amino acids. The CDR3 loop reads CSVTTGFNYGYTF. In nucleotides, the CDR3 is TGCAGCGTAACGACGGGATTTAACTATGGCTACACCTTC.

V usage is TRBV29-1 and J usage is TRBJ2-7; 9 bases agree with TRBD1. In germline, CDR1 is SQVTM, CDR2 ANQGSEA. J was trimmed by 6 bases and V by 4 bases; bases with no gene match: 4. This CDR3 contains 12 residues. This chain's CDR3 is CSVAGQGFEQYF. The CDR3 region has the DNA TGCAGCGTTGCCGGACAGGGGTTCGAGCAGTACTTC.

In this sample, this clone turned up a few times. This chain joins TRBV6-6 and TRBJ2-3; a weak D match, TRBD2 (6 bases). Trimming removed 0 bases from V and 0 bases from J, with 7 bases in between. The CDR3 is 15 amino acids. Per germline, CDR1 MNHNY and CDR2 SVGAGI (reference sequence). The CDR3 region is CASSYSGLSTDTQYF. CDR3 nucleotide sequence: TGTGCCAGCAGTTACTCGGGACTTAGCACAGATACGCAGTATTTT.

The chain joins TRBV7-2 to TRBJ2-3, with D possibly matching TRBD1 (6 bases). Trimming cost V 5 bases and J 2 bases, with 14 bases left between them. The CDR3 is 15 residues long. From germline, CDR1 is SGHTA and CDR2 FQGNSA. The CDR3 spells CASSTTGRPTDTQYF. The CDR3 DNA is TGTGCCAGCAGCACCACAGGGAGACCCACAGATACGCAGTATTTT.

This clone occurred a few times. This chain connects TRBV28 to TRBJ2-7, with 12 bases identical to TRBD1. J lost 6 bases, V lost 3 bases, and 6 bases had no gene match. The germline V gene encodes CDR1 MDHEN and CDR2 SYDVKM. There are 15 residues in the CDR3. The DNA of the CDR3 is TGTGCCAGCAGTTTGAGTGGGACAGGGGGCGGCGAGCAGTACTTC. Its translation: CASSLSGTGGGEQYF.

This chain uses TRBV2 with TRBJ1-1; 8 bases align to TRBD1. The length of the CDR3 is 18 residues. Germline V gene data show CDR1 as SNHLY and CDR2 as FYNNEI. The V gene end was trimmed by 6 bases and the J gene end by 4 bases; junction bases not matched to a gene: 19. The CDR3 DNA reads as TGTGCCAGCAGCCCTGAACGTGTCTCCAGGGGGCTGAGCACTGAAGCTTTCTTT. This translates into CASSPERVSRGLSTEAFF.

The chain uses TRBV5-1 and TRBJ1-6; 7 nucleotides line up with TRBD1. With V trimmed by 4 bases and J by 4 bases, 5 bases remained unmatched. CDR3 size: 15 residues. Germline V CDR1 and CDR2: SGHRS, YFSETQ. CDR3 protein: CASSRDRVYNSPLHF. Written as DNA, the CDR3 is TGCGCCAGCAGCCGGGACAGAGTATATAATTCACCCCTCCACTTT.